Below, one TCR beta chain is given with its context. V lost 2 bases, J lost 1 base, and 12 bases lay in between. The germline gives CDR1 SGDLS, CDR2 YYNGEE. The CDR3 is 15 residues long. These data belong to a study of blood T cell repertoires in COVID-19. The protocol was immunoSEQ multiplex PCR, while the TCRdb copy is restricted to in-frame clones and leaves out a portion. Among about 260,000 clones, 90% were seen once, and the ten largest hold approximately 3.3%. The sequence came from a woman between 40 and 50 years old with acute or convalescent COVID-19. The sample taken for sequencing was peripheral blood. The chain links TRBV9 to TRBJ1-1; TRBD1 might be the D (5 bases). CDR3 residues: CASSVSGGTNTEAFF. For the CDR3, the DNA is TGTGCCAGCAGCGTGTCCGGGGGTACGAACACTGAAGCTTTCTTT.